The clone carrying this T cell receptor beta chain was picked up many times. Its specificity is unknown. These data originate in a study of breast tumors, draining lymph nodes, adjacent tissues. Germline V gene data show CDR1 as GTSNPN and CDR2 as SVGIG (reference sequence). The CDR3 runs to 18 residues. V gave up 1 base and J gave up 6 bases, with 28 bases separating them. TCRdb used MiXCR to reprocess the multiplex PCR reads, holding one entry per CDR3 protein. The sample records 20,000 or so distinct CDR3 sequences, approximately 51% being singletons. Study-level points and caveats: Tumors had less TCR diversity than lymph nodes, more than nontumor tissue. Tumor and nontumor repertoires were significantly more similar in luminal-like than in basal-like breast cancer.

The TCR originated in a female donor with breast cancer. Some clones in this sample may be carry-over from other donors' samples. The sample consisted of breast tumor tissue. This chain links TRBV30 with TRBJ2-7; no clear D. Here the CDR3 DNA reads TGTGCCTGGAGTGCCCCTTTTCCTTACGGGCCCCCAGATCCCGAGCAGTACTTC. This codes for CAWSAPFPYGPPDPEQYF.